The clone carrying this TCR beta chain is identified as medium-sized from frequency. TRB was amplified from about 250 ng of peripheral blood genomic DNA per sample. This CDR3 region has 14 residues. From germline, CDR1 is GTSNPN and CDR2 SVGIG (reference sequence). Multiplex touch-down PCR amplified TRB using TRB-A and TRB-B pools in one tube. TCRdb derives one entry per CDR3 protein from the multiplex PCR reads, leaving out DNA. The sample is made up of around 4,300 distinct CDR3 sequences, and the top ten hold roughly a fifth of it. This sample stems from a study of T cell clusters in autoimmune cytopenias. These sequences were also reported in another study, on T cell repertoires in aging, cancer and after chemotherapy.

This rearrangement joins TRBV30 to TRBJ1-5. The sample taken for sequencing was peripheral blood. The TCR sequence derives from a human donor in good health. The CDR3 loop is CAWSSFNSNQPQHF.